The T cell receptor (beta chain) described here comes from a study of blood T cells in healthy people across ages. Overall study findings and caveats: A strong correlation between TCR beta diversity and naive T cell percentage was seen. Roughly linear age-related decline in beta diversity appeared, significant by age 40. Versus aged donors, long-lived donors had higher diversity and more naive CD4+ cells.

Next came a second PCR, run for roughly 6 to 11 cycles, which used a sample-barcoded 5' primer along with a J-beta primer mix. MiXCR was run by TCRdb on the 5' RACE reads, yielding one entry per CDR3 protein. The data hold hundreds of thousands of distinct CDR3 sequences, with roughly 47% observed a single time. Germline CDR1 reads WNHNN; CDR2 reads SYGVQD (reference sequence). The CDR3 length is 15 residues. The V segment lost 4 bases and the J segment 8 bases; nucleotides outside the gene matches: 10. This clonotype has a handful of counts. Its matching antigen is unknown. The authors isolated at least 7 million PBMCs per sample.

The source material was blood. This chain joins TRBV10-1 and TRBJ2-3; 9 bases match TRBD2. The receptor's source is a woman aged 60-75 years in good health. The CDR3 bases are TGCGCCAGCAGTGGGAGCGGGGGGACCCCATCTACGCAGTATTTT. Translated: CASSGSGGTPSTQYF.